The 13 T cell receptor beta chains reported below all come from one sample, sequenced in a study of blood T cell repertoires in COVID-19. Clones were read by immunoSEQ multiplex PCR, and TCRdb kept only the in-frame ones, dropping some. Among about 280,000 clones listed, approximately 86% were seen once. The sample comprised peripheral blood. Receptors were obtained from a man aged 35 to 55 with active or convalescent COVID-19.

This sequence joins TRBV7-3 and TRBJ1-2; D not resolved. V dropped 3 bases and J dropped 2 bases, with 10 bases sitting between them. The CDR3 is 14 amino acids. From germline, CDR1 is SGHTA and CDR2 FQGTGA. CDR3 sequence: CASSLGRDNYGYTF. The CDR3 DNA is TGTGCCAGCAGCTTGGGCAGAGACAACTATGGCTACACCTTC. The variable domain in full, completed from reference TRBV7-3 and TRBJ1-2, reads GAGVSQTPSNKVTEKGKYVELRCDPISGHTALYWYRQSLGQGPEFLIYFQGTGAADDSGLPNDRFFAVRPEGSVSTLKIQRTERGDSAVYLCASSLGRDNYGYTFGSGTRLTVV.

V is TRBV30 and J is TRBJ2-1; TRBD2 aligns across 14 bases. The length of the CDR3 is 18 residues. Per germline, CDR1 GTSNPN and CDR2 SVGIG (reference sequence). Trimming took 2 bases from V and 4 from J; bases not matched to a gene: 10. The CDR3 DNA reads as TGTGCCTGGAGTACCCGCCCGGGACTAGCGGGAGTATACAATGAGCAGTTCTTC. Residues: CAWSTRPGLAGVYNEQFF.

Here the CDR3 reads CASSLAILVAGGKETQYF. CDR3 in DNA: TGTGCCAGCAGCTTAGCGATTTTGGTAGCGGGGGGGAAAGAGACCCAGTACTTC. The chain uses TRBV7-9 and TRBJ2-5, with 11 bases lining up with TRBD2. CDR1 is SEHNR, CDR2 FQNEAQ, per germline (reference sequence). CDR3 length equals 18 residues. The junction had 9 bases not matched to a gene; V was cut back by 0 bases and J by 3 bases.

The rearrangement uses TRBV14 and TRBJ2-1; 11 nucleotides match TRBD2. Germline CDR1 SGHDN, CDR2 FVKESK. With 1 base clipped from V and 10 bases from J, the junction kept 9 bases outside the gene matches. The CDR3 consists of 16 residues. The chain's CDR3 is CASSQAWLAGGGEQFF. The CDR3 DNA sequence: TGTGCCAGCAGCCAAGCCTGGCTAGCGGGAGGAGGGGAGCAGTTCTTC. Full variable domain (missing parts from reference TRBV14 and TRBJ2-1): EAGVTQFPSHSVIEKGQTVTLRCDPISGHDNLYWYRRVMGKEIKFLLHFVKESKQDESGMPNNRFLAERTGGTYSTLKVQPAELEDSGVYFCASSQAWLAGGGEQFFGPGTRLTVL.

This clone was seen once. The chain joins TRBV19 to TRBJ2-7; 8 bases agree with TRBD1. The J segment lost 1 base and the V segment lost 11 bases, leaving 10 bases of the junction unmatched. Germline CDR1 is LNHDA and CDR2 is SQIVND (reference sequence). This CDR3 contains 14 residues. The CDR3 DNA reads as TGTGCCGGTACCCAAGGGACAGGTTCCTACGAGCAGTACTTC. Protein: CAGTQGTGSYEQYF.

V and J are TRBV30 and TRBJ2-1, with 7 nucleotides matching TRBD2. The V and J ends lost 7 bases and 2 bases, in that order; junction bases with no gene match: 5. Germline V gene lookup returns CDR1 GTSNPN and CDR2 SVGIG (reference sequence). The CDR3 is made up of 13 amino acids. The CDR3 coding sequence is TGTGCCTCCTCCCGGGGGGCCTACAATGAGCAGTTCTTC. As protein: CASSRGAYNEQFF.

J is TRBJ2-1 and V is TRBV7-6, with 7 bases lining up with TRBD2. The CDR3 consists of 16 residues. Germline CDR1 is SGHVS and CDR2 is FNYEAQ. V shed 5 bases, J shed 2 bases, and the junction held 9 bases outside the gene matches. CDR3 protein: CASSMGTGGTYNEQFF. CDR3 DNA: TGTGCCAGCAGCATGGGGACGGGAGGCACCTACAATGAGCAGTTCTTC. Full variable domain (remainder filled in from reference TRBV7-6 and TRBJ2-1): GAGVSQSPRYKVTKRGQDVALRCDPISGHVSLYWYRQALGQGPEFLTYFNYEAQQDKSGLPNDRFSAERPEGSISTLTIQRTEQRDSAMYRCASSMGTGGTYNEQFFGPGTRLTVL.

This chain links TRBV30 with TRBJ1-6; TRBD1 matches 8 bases. Germline V gives CDR1 GTSNPN, CDR2 SVGIG (reference sequence). V shed 4 bases and J 10 bases; nucleotides not matched to a gene: 3. CDR3 length: 12 residues. The DNA of the CDR3 is TGTGCCTGGACAGGGGGCGGGTCACCCCTCCACTTT. Its protein is CAWTGGGSPLHF.

The DNA of the CDR3 is TGTGCCAGCAGCGCAATCGGGGACACCGAGCAGTACTTC. This encodes CASSAIGDTEQYF. This sequence joins TRBV9 and TRBJ2-7, with D possibly TRBD1 on 6 matching bases. The CDR3 is 13 residues long. The V end lost 3 bases, the J end lost 6 bases, and 13 bases lay between the germline ends. The germline gives CDR1 SGDLS, CDR2 YYNGEE.

This chain joins TRBV5-6 and TRBJ1-5; tentative D call: TRBD1 (6 bases). Trimming pared 0 bases from V and 0 bases from J, leaving 16 bases between. The CDR3 contains 18 residues. Germline lookup yields CDR1 SGHDT and CDR2 YYEEEE. The CDR3 region has the DNA TGTGCCAGCAGCTTGGCAGGGGACGAATACTATAGCAATCAGCCCCAGCATTTT. This codes for CASSLAGDEYYSNQPQHF.

The rearrangement uses TRBV30 and TRBJ1-5, with D perhaps TRBD1 (5 bases). Per germline, CDR1 GTSNPN and CDR2 SVGIG (reference sequence). CDR3 size: 14 residues. V dropped 1 base and J dropped 3 bases, with 10 bases sitting between them. The chain's CDR3 is CAWSAGMINQPQHF. DNA for the CDR3: TGTGCCTGGAGTGCAGGGATGATCAATCAGCCCCAGCATTTT.

The chain is built from TRBV19 and TRBJ1-2; TRBD1 matches at 10 bases. This CDR3 is 13 amino acids long. V trimming: 4 bases; J trimming: 8 bases; junction bases outside the gene matches: 4. CDR1 LNHDA and CDR2 SQIVND come from the germline V gene (reference sequence). The CDR3 sequence: CASSTGQGEGYTF. CDR3 in DNA: TGTGCCAGTAGTACCGGACAGGGGGAAGGCTACACCTTC.

J is TRBJ1-2 and V is TRBV24-1; TRBD1 might be the D (5 bases). V was trimmed by 2 bases and J by 4 bases, leaving 16 bases between them. This CDR3 has 16 amino acids. The germline CDR1 and CDR2 sequences are KGHDR and SFDVKD. CDR3 nucleotides: TGTGCCACCAGTGATTCTGGACAATCGAGGTTCTATGGCTACACCTTC. Translating gives CATSDSGQSRFYGYTF.